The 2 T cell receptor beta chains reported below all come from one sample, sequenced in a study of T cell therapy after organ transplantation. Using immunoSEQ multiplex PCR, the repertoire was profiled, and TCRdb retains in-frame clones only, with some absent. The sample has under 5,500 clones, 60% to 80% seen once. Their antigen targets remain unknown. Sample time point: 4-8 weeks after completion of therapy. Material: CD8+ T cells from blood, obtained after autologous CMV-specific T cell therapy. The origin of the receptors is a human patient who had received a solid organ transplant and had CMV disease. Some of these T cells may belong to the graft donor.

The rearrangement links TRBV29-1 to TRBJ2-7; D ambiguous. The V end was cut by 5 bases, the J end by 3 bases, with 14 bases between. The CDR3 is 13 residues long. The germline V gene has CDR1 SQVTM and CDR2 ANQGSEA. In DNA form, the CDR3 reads TGCAGCGTTCTCACCGGGCCTTACTACGAGCAGTACTTC. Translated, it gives CSVLTGPYYEQYF.

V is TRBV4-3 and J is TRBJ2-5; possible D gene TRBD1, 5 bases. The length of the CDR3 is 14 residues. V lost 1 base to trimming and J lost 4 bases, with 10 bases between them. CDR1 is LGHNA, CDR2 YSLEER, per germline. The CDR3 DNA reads TGCGCCAGCAGCCAAGGTTGGGGCACAGAGACCCAGTACTTC. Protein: CASSQGWGTETQYF.